The 21 T cell receptor beta chains below all came from one sample that was sequenced in a study of beta chain features in type 1 diabetes. Study results and caveats: Researchers report that Type 1 diabetes patients had moderately but significantly shorter TCRB CDR3s across all four CD4+ subsets.

No antigen has been assigned to these receptors. Reverse transcription of all isolated RNA meant that expressed TCRB transcripts were sequenced. The assay was immunoSEQ multiplex PCR, and TCRdb's table has in-frame clones only and misses some. This table has 400,000 or so clones, over 8.5% appearing once. Sequenced: central memory CD4+ T cells from blood. These receptors were taken from a man younger than 40 with type 1 diabetes.

The J gene is TRBJ2-7, the V gene TRBV7-8; TRBD1 matches 8 bases. J lost 5 bases, V lost 3 bases, and 3 bases had no gene match. Germline V gene lookup returns CDR1 SGHVS and CDR2 FQNEAQ. This CDR3 spans 13 amino acids. The CDR3 sequence: CASSFNRGNEQYF. The CDR3 nucleotides read TGTGCCAGCAGCTTTAACAGGGGGAACGAGCAGTACTTC.

A word on this clone: Other DNA sequences in the same sample also yield this CDR3. This chain joins TRBV6-6 and TRBJ2-3; perhaps TRBD2 as D (5 bases). The germline gives CDR1 MNHNY, CDR2 SVGAGI (reference sequence). This CDR3 is built from 14 residues. The V end was cut by 4 bases, the J end by 0 bases, with 8 bases between. The DNA for the CDR3 is TGTGCCAGCAGTTCCGCGGGTAGCACAGATACGCAGTATTTT. It codes for CASSSAGSTDTQYF.

V usage is TRBV5-1 and J usage is TRBJ2-1; 13 positions match TRBD2. Germline V CDR1 and CDR2: SGHRS, YFSETQ. This CDR3 has 16 amino acids. J lost 1 base, V lost 7 bases, and 5 bases had no gene match. This chain's CDR3 is CASRGLAGDSYNEQFF. In nucleotides, the CDR3 is TGCGCCAGCCGTGGACTAGCGGGAGATTCCTACAATGAGCAGTTCTTC.

This clone has ten or more counts. The CDR3 DNA reads as TGTGCCAGCAGTCTGGAAGGACAGGGCTATGAGCAGTTCTTC. This gives the protein CASSLEGQGYEQFF. The chain recombines TRBV28 with TRBJ2-1, with 8 bases aligning to TRBD1. The CDR3 spans 14 residues. The V segment lost 5 bases and the J segment 8 bases; nucleotides outside the gene matches: 8. Per germline, CDR1 MDHEN and CDR2 SYDVKM.

This clone was detected a few times. The V and J genes are TRBV10-2 and TRBJ2-7; D unclear. CDR1 WSHSY and CDR2 SAAADI come from the germline V gene. The CDR3 spans 12 residues. Between the trimmed V and J ends, which lost 5 bases and 2 bases, there was a span of 7 bases. The CDR3 nucleotides read TGCGCCAGCAGTATATCAGCCTACGAGCAGTACTTC. It translates to CASSISAYEQYF.

J is TRBJ2-3 and V is TRBV6-5, with a tentative D call TRBD2 (6 bases). The CDR3 is 15 residues long. CDR1 is MNHEY, CDR2 SVGAGI, per germline. Trimming stripped 6 bases from V and 0 bases from J, with 13 bases between. The CDR3 loop is CASSRDWTSTDTQYF. The CDR3 nucleotides read TGTGCCAGCAGCCGGGACTGGACTAGCACAGATACGCAGTATTTT.

V usage is TRBV7-3 and J usage is TRBJ1-1; TRBD1 might be the D (5 bases). Between the trimmed V and J ends, which lost 5 bases and 7 bases, there was a span of 17 bases. Germline CDR1 reads SGHTA; CDR2 reads FQGTGA. The length of the CDR3 is 14 residues. The CDR3 sequence: CASSPGDVGGEAFF. Here the CDR3 DNA reads TGTGCCAGCAGCCCCGGGGACGTGGGGGGTGAAGCTTTCTTT.

V is TRBV4-3 and J is TRBJ2-5; tentative D call: TRBD1 (5 bases). The J call may be wrong; the DNA end is better matched by TRBJ2-7. The CDR3 runs 14 residues. Germline CDR1 reads LGHNA; CDR2 reads YSLEER. CDR3 in amino acids: CASSQDRQNYEQYF. As DNA, the CDR3 is TGCGCCAGCAGCCAAGATCGACAGAACTACGAGCAGTACTTC.

This rearrangement joins TRBV6-5 to TRBJ2-5; D perhaps matches TRBD1 (6 bases). The V end lost 5 bases, the J end lost 10 bases, and 17 bases lay between the germline ends. This CDR3 region has 13 residues. Germline CDR1 and CDR2: MNHEY and SVGAGI. Written as DNA, the CDR3 is TGTGCCAGCAGTGTAGGGGGACAAGGGATCCAGTACTTC. Translating gives CASSVGGQGIQYF.

This clone has only a few counts. The chain uses TRBV7-2 and TRBJ1-1; 9 bases align to TRBD1. J lost 3 bases, V lost 10 bases, and 3 bases had no gene match. The germline CDR1 and CDR2 sequences are SGHTA and FQGNSA. The CDR3 is 12 amino acids. This CDR3 is CATTGGHTEAFF. Here the CDR3 DNA reads TGTGCCACTACAGGGGGCCACACTGAAGCTTTCTTT.

This clone was counted a few times. The chain joins TRBV6-5 to TRBJ2-3; 8 bases align to TRBD1. Trimming took 5 bases from V and 4 from J; bases not matched to a gene: 5. The germline CDR1 and CDR2 sequences are MNHEY and SVGAGI. The CDR3 consists of 14 residues. This CDR3 is CASSLRQGSDTQYF. The CDR3, as DNA: TGTGCCAGCAGTCTTCGACAGGGGTCAGATACGCAGTATTTT.

This clone turned up a few times. The chain links TRBV10-3 to TRBJ1-5; tentatively, D is TRBD1 (5 bases). The CDR3 sequence is 14 residues long. The germline V and J ends were trimmed by 3 bases and 6 bases, with 12 bases remaining between them. Germline assignment: CDR1 ENHRY and CDR2 SYGVKD. The CDR3: CAISEVGGGQPQHF. The CDR3 coding sequence is TGTGCCATCAGTGAAGTGGGGGGAGGTCAGCCCCAGCATTTT.

The chain combines TRBV28 with TRBJ1-3; no definite D call. The germline V gene has CDR1 MDHEN and CDR2 SYDVKM. The CDR3 runs 10 residues. CDR3 loop: CVTSGNTIYF. DNA of the CDR3: TGTGTGACCTCTGGAAACACCATATATTTT.

This clone showed up many times. The chain employs TRBV28 and TRBJ1-1; 7 bases match TRBD1. V gave up 3 bases and J gave up 0 bases; unmatched junction bases: 7. The length of the CDR3 is 16 residues. CDR1 MDHEN and CDR2 SYDVKM come from the germline V gene. The CDR3 protein is CASSLTWDSMNTEAFF. CDR3 DNA sequence: TGTGCCAGCAGTTTGACCTGGGACAGCATGAACACTGAAGCTTTCTTT.

This clone was picked up a small number of times. The gene calls are TRBV7-3 and TRBJ2-1, with D possibly matching TRBD2 (6 bases). Between the trimmed V and J ends, which lost 3 bases and 7 bases, there was a span of 10 bases. This CDR3 has 13 residues. Germline loops: CDR1 SGHTA, CDR2 FQGTGA. In nucleotides, the CDR3 is TGTGCCAGCAGCTTTGGGGGGAGTAATGAGCAGTTCTTC. Its translation is CASSFGGSNEQFF.

This clone was seen repeatedly, ten times or more. The chain uses TRBV9 and TRBJ2-7, with 14 bases that match TRBD2. Trimming cost V 3 bases and J 0 bases; bases outside gene matches: 8. The CDR3 covers 18 residues. Germline V lookup: CDR1 SGDLS, CDR2 YYNGEE. The CDR3 DNA is TGTGCCAGCAGCGAGGGACTAGCGGGAGCCACGAGCTCCTACGAGCAGTACTTC. It yields the protein CASSEGLAGATSSYEQYF.

The sample holds a few counts of this clone. The rearrangement joins TRBV19 to TRBJ2-6, with TRBD2 matching 11 bases. J lost 0 bases, V lost 5 bases, and 6 bases had no gene match. The CDR3 runs 18 residues. Germline V gene lookup returns CDR1 LNHDA and CDR2 SQIVND (reference sequence). CDR3 sequence: CASSSRLAGPSGANVLTF. The CDR3 nucleotides are TGTGCCAGTAGTTCCCGACTAGCGGGACCCTCTGGGGCCAACGTCCTGACTTTC.

This clone was observed a few times. The rearrangement joins TRBV4-1 to TRBJ1-2; D is perhaps TRBD1 (6 bases). Deletions cut 1 base from V and 4 bases from J, with 13 bases between. The germline V gene encodes CDR1 MGHRA and CDR2 YSYEKL. This CDR3 comprises 15 residues. DNA for the CDR3: TGCGCCAGCAGCCAAGGGACAGCAACCATCTATGGCTACACCTTC. Translated: CASSQGTATIYGYTF.

The chain employs TRBV9 and TRBJ2-2; weak D call: TRBD1 (6 bases). The ends were cut back, 3 bases at V and 7 bases at J, with 16 bases in the middle. This CDR3 has 15 amino acids. From germline, CDR1 is SGDLS and CDR2 YYNGEE. The CDR3 region has the DNA TGTGCCAGCAGCGAGAGGTCCAGGGGCGACGGGGAGCTGTTTTTT. This gives the protein CASSERSRGDGELFF.

V usage is TRBV5-4 and J usage is TRBJ2-4; weak D call: TRBD2 (5 bases). The V gene lost 1 base and the J gene lost 4 bases, with 9 bases spanning the gap. The CDR3 contains 14 residues. CDR1 is SGHNT, CDR2 YYREEE, per germline (reference sequence). The CDR3 DNA sequence: TGTGCCAGCAGCTTGTTACTAGAGAAAAACATTCAGTACTTC. This encodes CASSLLLEKNIQYF.

The V call is TRBV18, the J call TRBJ1-1; 10 bases match TRBD1. Germline values: CDR1 KGHSH, CDR2 LQKENI. This CDR3 has 18 amino acids. Germline trimming cut 4 bases from V and 8 bases from J; bases unmatched to any gene: 19. The CDR3 nucleotides read TGTGCCAGCTCACGAGCCCACCTGACAGGGGGCTATCGCCCGGAAGCTTTCTTT. Protein: CASSRAHLTGGYRPEAFF.